These 20 T cell receptor beta chains were sequenced from one sample in a study of cytomegalovirus exposure and HLA in healthy donors. It was with 60 Vbeta and 13 Jbeta primers that the PCR ran. Assay used: immunoSEQ multiplex PCR; TCRdb lists only in-frame clones, some missing. The data contain under 150,000 clones, 73% of them singletons. Sample: PBMCs. The receptors shown here come from a human donor in good health.

The V and J genes are TRBV27 and TRBJ2-7; D is ambiguous. Germline-derived CDR1 and CDR2 are MNHEY and SMNVEV (reference sequence). There are 14 residues in the CDR3. V was shortened by 3 bases and J by 0 bases, with 9 bases between the two germline ends. The CDR3 protein is CASSLGVSSYEQYF. The CDR3 DNA sequence: TGTGCCAGCAGTTTGGGCGTGAGCTCCTACGAGCAGTACTTC.

The chain recombines TRBV19 with TRBJ2-7; tentatively, D is TRBD1 (7 bases). This CDR3 has 13 residues. V shed 5 bases and J shed 4 bases, with 12 bases lying between them. Germline V gene data show CDR1 as LNHDA and CDR2 as SQIVND (reference sequence). The CDR3, as DNA: TGTGCCAGTAGTTGGTCAGGGGGGTACGAGCAGTACTTC. This encodes CASSWSGGYEQYF. Supplemented by reference TRBV19 and TRBJ2-7, the full variable domain reads DGGITQSPKYLFRKEGQNVTLSCEQNLNHDAMYWYRQDPGQGLRLIYYSQIVNDFQKGDIAEGYSVSREKKESFPLTVTSAQKNPTAFYLCASSWSGGYEQYFGPGTRLTVT.

The J gene is TRBJ2-2, the V gene TRBV30, with no clear D. This CDR3 is 14 amino acids long. CDR1 is GTSNPN and CDR2 is SVGIG in the germline V gene (reference sequence). V was pared by 3 bases and J by 4 bases, with 12 bases between. CDR3 sequence (DNA): TGTGCCTGGAGGGGCGCCTCGAGCACCGGGGAGCTGTTTTTT. It yields the protein CAWRGASSTGELFF.

This clone was picked up one time. V and J are TRBV7-2 and TRBJ2-5, with D possibly being TRBD1 (6 bases). V lost 5 bases and J 4 bases, leaving 20 bases between the germline ends. Germline CDR1 is SGHTA and CDR2 is FQGNSA. This CDR3 spans 16 amino acids. This CDR3 is CASSHIRLGALETQYF. The CDR3, as DNA: TGTGCCAGCAGCCACATTAGGTTGGGGGCTCTAGAGACCCAGTACTTC.

A few counts support this clone. V usage is TRBV5-1 and J usage is TRBJ1-3, with 9 bases fitting TRBD1. Germline assignment: CDR1 SGHRS and CDR2 YFSETQ. The length of the CDR3 is 16 residues. J gave up 2 bases and V 4 bases, and 7 bases lay outside the gene matches. Here the CDR3 DNA reads TGCGCCAGCAGCCCGGGACAGGGCTGGACTGGAAACACCATATATTTT. This sequence encodes CASSPGQGWTGNTIYF. Full variable domain (remainder filled in from reference TRBV5-1 and TRBJ1-3): KAGVTQTPRYLIKTRGQQVTLSCSPISGHRSVSWYQQTPGQGLQFLFEYFSETQRNKGNFPGRFSGRQFSNSRSEMNVSTLELGDSALYLCASSPGQGWTGNTIYFGEGSWLTVV.

The rearrangement joins TRBV7-9 to TRBJ2-7, with 9 bases lining up with TRBD2. The CDR3 is made up of 16 amino acids. CDR1 and CDR2 from the germline V gene are SEHNR and FQNEAQ (reference sequence). V was clipped by 5 bases and J by 2 bases; unmatched bases: 10. In DNA, the CDR3 is TGTGCCAGCAGCCCCCCCGGACTAGCGAGTACCTACGAGCAGTACTTC. Translated, it gives CASSPPGLASTYEQYF.

This chain uses TRBV5-1 with TRBJ2-3; D possibly corresponds to TRBD2 (5 bases). V lost 0 bases, J lost 3 bases, and 17 bases lay in between. CDR1 and CDR2 (germline): SGHRS, YFSETQ. There are 17 residues in the CDR3. CDR3 amino acids: CASSLGLRASLTDTQYF. CDR3 coding DNA: TGCGCCAGCAGCTTGGGTTTGCGGGCTAGCCTTACAGATACGCAGTATTTT.

The chain links TRBV7-8 to TRBJ2-2, with D tentatively TRBD2 (6 bases). Germline V CDR1 and CDR2: SGHVS, FQNEAQ. The V end lost 5 bases, the J end lost 4 bases, and 14 bases lay between the germline ends. The length of the CDR3 is 15 residues. Written as DNA, the CDR3 is TGTGCCAGCAGCAGACTAGAGGTTGTCACCGGGGAGCTGTTTTTT. This translates into CASSRLEVVTGELFF.

The chain combines TRBV5-1 with TRBJ1-4; no clear D. CDR1 SGHRS and CDR2 YFSETQ come from the germline V gene. With 4 bases removed from V and 8 bases from J, the gap between germline ends came to 12 bases. This CDR3 has 13 residues. The CDR3 coding sequence is TGCGCCAGCAGCCGCAACTTCCCCGAAAAACTGTTTTTT. Its translation: CASSRNFPEKLFF.

V usage is TRBV7-2 and J usage is TRBJ1-2; 9 bases match TRBD1. CDR1 and CDR2 from the germline V gene are SGHTA and FQGNSA. This CDR3 region has 12 residues. Trimming cost V 6 bases and J 8 bases; bases outside gene matches: 4. As DNA, the CDR3 is TGTGCCAGCAGGTCCGGGACAGGGGGCTACACCTTC. This gives the protein CASRSGTGGYTF.

The CDR3 sequence: CASSFIYSYEQYF. In nucleotides, the CDR3 is TGTGCCAGCAGCTTCATCTACTCCTACGAGCAGTACTTC. The chain combines TRBV11-3 with TRBJ2-7, with D hard to call. The CDR3 is 13 amino acids. Trimming shortened V by 3 bases and J by 0 bases, and 6 bases separated the two germline ends. The germline V gene encodes CDR1 SGHNT and CDR2 YENEEA.

J is TRBJ2-2 and V is TRBV9; D is unclear. The CDR3 spans 13 residues. Germline V gene sequence: CDR1 SGDLS, CDR2 YYNGEE. The V gene lost 0 bases and the J gene lost 6 bases, with 6 bases spanning the gap. CDR3 nucleotides: TGTGCCAGCAGCGTAGGTCCGGCCGGGGAGCTGTTTTTT. It is translated as CASSVGPAGELFF.

The V and J genes are TRBV30 and TRBJ2-7, with TRBD2 matching over 9 bases. This CDR3 region has 14 residues. Germline V gene sequence: CDR1 GTSNPN, CDR2 SVGIG (reference sequence). V was clipped by 5 bases and J by 5 bases; unmatched bases: 10. The CDR3 sequence: CAWGTGLAPHEQYF. DNA of the CDR3: TGTGCCTGGGGTACGGGACTAGCCCCTCACGAGCAGTACTTC.

Only a few counts were recorded for this clone. The rearrangement links TRBV9 to TRBJ1-2, with D uncertain. This CDR3 is built from 16 residues. Germline V gives CDR1 SGDLS, CDR2 YYNGEE. The V end was cut by 0 bases, the J end by 6 bases, with 18 bases between. The CDR3 here is CASSVERSWARDGYTF. CDR3 coding DNA: TGTGCCAGCAGCGTAGAAAGATCCTGGGCGAGAGATGGCTACACCTTC.

The chain carries TRBV30 and TRBJ1-5, with D hard to call. The CDR3 extends over 13 amino acids. V lost 2 bases to trimming and J lost 5 bases, with 10 bases between them. Per germline, CDR1 GTSNPN and CDR2 SVGIG (reference sequence). The CDR3 DNA reads TGTGCCTGGAGTATACGTCGCGATCAGCCCCAGCATTTT. Its translation is CAWSIRRDQPQHF. Full variable domain (missing parts from reference TRBV30 and TRBJ1-5): SQTIHQWPATLVQPVGSPLSLECTVEGTSNPNLYWYRQAAGRGLQLLFYSVGIGQISSEVPQNLSASRPQDRQFILSSKKLLLSDSGFYLCAWSIRRDQPQHFGDGTRLSIL.

The chain uses TRBV18 and TRBJ1-4; a weak D match, TRBD1 (6 bases). The germline CDR1 and CDR2 sequences are KGHSH and LQKENI. The CDR3 consists of 16 residues. V dropped 2 bases and J dropped 4 bases, with 14 bases sitting between them. As DNA, the CDR3 is TGTGCCAGCTCACCAGAGTTGGGGGCGGGTAATGAAAAACTGTTTTTT. Its protein product is CASSPELGAGNEKLFF.

This clone was detected a few times. The chain couples TRBV11-2 to TRBJ1-5, with no clear D. This CDR3 is built from 12 residues. V lost 4 bases, J lost 4 bases, and 5 bases lay in between. CDR1 SGHAT and CDR2 FQNNGV come from the germline V gene. The CDR3 sequence is CASSSLNQPQHF. Written as DNA, the CDR3 is TGTGCCAGCAGCTCCCTAAATCAGCCCCAGCATTTT.

The chain combines TRBV5-5 with TRBJ2-7, with a weak D call TRBD2 (7 bases). This CDR3 spans 16 amino acids. Germline CDR1 is SGHKS and CDR2 is YYEKEE (reference sequence). V lost 4 bases and J lost 0, with 17 bases in between. The DNA for the CDR3 is TGTGCCAGCAGCCTCATCGGGGGGCTTCCCTCCTACGAGCAGTACTTC. It encodes CASSLIGGLPSYEQYF.

This clone has just a few counts. The chain couples TRBV6-6 to TRBJ1-2; tentative D call: TRBD1 (5 bases). Germline V lookup: CDR1 MNHNY, CDR2 SVGAGI (reference sequence). The V end lost 6 bases, the J end lost 7 bases, and 18 bases lay between the germline ends. CDR3 length: 14 residues. The CDR3 bases are TGTGCCAGCAGCTCCTCGGGGGGGGAGGGTGGCTACACCTTC. It is translated as CASSSSGGEGGYTF.

The V gene is TRBV5-1, the J gene TRBJ1-2; 7 nucleotides agree with TRBD1. The CDR3 runs 16 residues. CDR1 is SGHRS, CDR2 YFSETQ, per germline. V lost 1 base and J lost 5; bases outside the gene matches: 11. Here the CDR3 DNA reads TGCGCCAGCAGCTTGCAGGCAGGGCAGGGGGTATATGGCTACACCTTC. The encoded protein is CASSLQAGQGVYGYTF.